This TCR beta chain was captured in a study of regulatory T cells in long-lasting Graves disease. The time point was: newly diagnosed GD, antithyroid drugs for less than 3 months. PBMC RNA was the source of the TCR library. This clonotype showed up many times. Its target is not known. Study-level points and caveats: Small sample size may have lowered accuracy.

HTBI primers from iRepertoire and Arm-PCR of CDR3 regions yielded the TCR beta libraries. Each CDR3 protein gets one entry after TCRdb re-called the multiplex PCR reads with MiXCR. There are hundreds of thousands of distinct CDR3 sequences in the sample; roughly 15% occur only once, and approximately 12% lies in the top ten. The sample was also linked to a second study, of T cells in Graves' hyperthyroidism and ophthalmopathy.

The TCR sequence derives from a woman aged 30 to 39 with Graves disease. Sequencing used peripheral blood mononuclear cells (PBMCs), obtained at new diagnosis, from a patient treated with antithyroid drugs.

The CDR3 region is CASSYGTSGGIYSYEQYF. As DNA, the CDR3 is TGTGCCAGCAGTTATGGGACTAGCGGCGGTATATATTCCTACGAGCAGTACTTC. The J gene is TRBJ2-7, the V gene TRBV6-9; TRBD2 matches at 11 bases. J was trimmed by 1 base and V by 2 bases; bases with no gene match: 10. The CDR3 consists of 18 residues. Germline loops: CDR1 MNHGY, CDR2 SVAAGI.